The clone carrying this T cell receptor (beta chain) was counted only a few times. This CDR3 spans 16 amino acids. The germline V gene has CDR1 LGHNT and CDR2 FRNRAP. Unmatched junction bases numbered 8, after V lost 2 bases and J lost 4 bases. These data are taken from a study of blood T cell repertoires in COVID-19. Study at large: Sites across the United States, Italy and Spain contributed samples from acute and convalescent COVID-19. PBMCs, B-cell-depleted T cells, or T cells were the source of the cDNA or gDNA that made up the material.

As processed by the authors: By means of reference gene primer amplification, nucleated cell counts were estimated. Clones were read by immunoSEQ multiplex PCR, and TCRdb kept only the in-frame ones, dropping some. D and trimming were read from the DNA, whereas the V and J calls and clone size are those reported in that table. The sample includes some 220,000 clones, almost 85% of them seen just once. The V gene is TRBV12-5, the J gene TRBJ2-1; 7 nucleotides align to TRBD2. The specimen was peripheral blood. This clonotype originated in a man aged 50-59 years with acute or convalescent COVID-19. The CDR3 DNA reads TGTGCTAGTGGTTTGACACCTAGCGGACCTTACAATGAGCAGTTCTTC. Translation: CASGLTPSGPYNEQFF.